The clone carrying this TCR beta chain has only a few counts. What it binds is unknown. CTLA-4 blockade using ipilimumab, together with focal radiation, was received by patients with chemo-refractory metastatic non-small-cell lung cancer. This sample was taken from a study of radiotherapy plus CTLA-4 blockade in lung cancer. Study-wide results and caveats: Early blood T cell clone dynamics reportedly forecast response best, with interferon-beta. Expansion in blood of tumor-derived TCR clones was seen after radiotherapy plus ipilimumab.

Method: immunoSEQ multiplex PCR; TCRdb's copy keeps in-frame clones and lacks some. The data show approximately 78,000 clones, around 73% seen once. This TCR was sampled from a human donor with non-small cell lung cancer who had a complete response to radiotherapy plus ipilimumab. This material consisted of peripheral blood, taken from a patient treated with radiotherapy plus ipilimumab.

The CDR3 coding sequence is TGCGCCAGCAGTGAGGGGGGGATCGGGCCCCAGCATTTT. Translated, it gives CASSEGGIGPQHF. J is TRBJ1-5 and V is TRBV10-2, with D maybe TRBD1 (5 bases). This CDR3 is 13 amino acids long. V dropped 2 bases and J dropped 9 bases, with 11 bases sitting between them. CDR1 and CDR2 from the germline V gene are WSHSY and SAAADI.